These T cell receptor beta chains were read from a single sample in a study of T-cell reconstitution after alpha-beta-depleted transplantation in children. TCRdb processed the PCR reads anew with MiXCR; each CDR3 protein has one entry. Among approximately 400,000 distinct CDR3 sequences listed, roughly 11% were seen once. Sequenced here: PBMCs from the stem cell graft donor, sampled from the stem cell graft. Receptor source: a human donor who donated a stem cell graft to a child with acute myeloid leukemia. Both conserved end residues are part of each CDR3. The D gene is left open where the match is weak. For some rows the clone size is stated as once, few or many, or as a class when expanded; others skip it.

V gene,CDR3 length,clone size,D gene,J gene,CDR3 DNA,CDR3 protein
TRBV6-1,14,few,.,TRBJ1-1,TGTGCCAGCAGTGATCTGACAGTTAACACTGAAGCTTTCTTT,CASSDLTVNTEAFF
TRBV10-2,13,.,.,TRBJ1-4,TGCGCCAGCAGTGAGAATGGTCGGGAAAAACTGTTTTTT,CASSENGREKLFF
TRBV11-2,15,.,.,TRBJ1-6,TGTGCCAGCAGATTAGCGGGGTTTCGTAATTCACCCCTCCACTTT,CASRLAGFRNSPLHF
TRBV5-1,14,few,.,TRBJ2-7,TGCGCCAGCAGCTTGGTTGTCGGAGACTACGAGCAGTACTTC,CASSLVVGDYEQYF
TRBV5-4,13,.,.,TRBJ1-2,TGTGCCAGCAGCTCTCCGGGGGGAGGTGGCTACACCTTC,CASSSPGGGGYTF
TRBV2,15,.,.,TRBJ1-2,TGTGCCAGCAGTGAATCACGTGTGCAGGGAAGTGGCTACACCTTC,CASSESRVQGSGYTF
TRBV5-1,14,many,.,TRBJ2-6,TGCGCCAGCAGCACTGGGCCTGGGGCCAACGTCCTGACTTTC,CASSTGPGANVLTF
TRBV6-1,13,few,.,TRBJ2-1,TGTGCCAGCTCAAACCCCCCCTCGAGTGAGCAGTTCTTC,CASSNPPSSEQFF
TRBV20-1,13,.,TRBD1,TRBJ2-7,TGCAGTGCCTTCCGGGACAGGGGGCCGAAGCAGTACTTC,CSAFRDRGPKQYF
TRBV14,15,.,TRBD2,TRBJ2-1,TGTGCCAGCAGCTCCCGGGGGGGACGATACAATGAGCAGTTCTTC,CASSSRGGRYNEQFF
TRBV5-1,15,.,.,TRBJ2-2,TGCGCCAGCAGCTTGGCTGGGGATGGCTCCGGGGAGCTGTTTTTT,CASSLAGDGSGELFF
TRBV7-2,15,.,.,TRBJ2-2,TGTGCCAGCAGCCCCCTCCGGGCCGGTTCGGGGGAGCTGTTTTTT,CASSPLRAGSGELFF
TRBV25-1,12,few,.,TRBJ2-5,TGTGCCAGCAGTGAATATTTAGAGACCCAGTACTTC,CASSEYLETQYF
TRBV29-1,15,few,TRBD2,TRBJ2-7,TGCAGCGTTGAAATAGCGGGAGCCACATCCTACGAGCAGTACTTC,CSVEIAGATSYEQYF
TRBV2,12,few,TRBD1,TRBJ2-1,TGTGCCAGCCGGGACAGACGAAATGAGCAGTTCTTC,CASRDRRNEQFF
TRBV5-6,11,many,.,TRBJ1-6,TGTGCCAGCAGCTCCAATTCACCCCTCCACTTT,CASSSNSPLHF
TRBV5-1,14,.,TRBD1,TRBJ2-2,TGCGCCAGCAGCCCCCGACAGGGTAGCGGGGAGCTGTTTTTT,CASSPRQGSGELFF
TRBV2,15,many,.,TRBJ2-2,TGTGCCAGCCTCCTGGCCCGGGCCAACACCGGGGAGCTGTTTTTT,CASLLARANTGELFF
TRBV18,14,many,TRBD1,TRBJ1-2,TGTGCCAGCTCACCCGGACAGGAGAACTATGGCTACACCTTC,CASSPGQENYGYTF
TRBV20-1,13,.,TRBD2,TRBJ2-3,TGCAGTGCTAGACGGACTAGCGGAGCTACGCAGTATTTT,CSARRTSGATQYF
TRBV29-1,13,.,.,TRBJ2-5,TGCAGCGAAGAGATGGGAGCGGAAGAGACCCAGTACTTC,CSEEMGAEETQYF
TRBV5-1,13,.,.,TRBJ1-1,TGCGCCAGCAACCTCGGTCGGGACACTGAAGCTTTCTTT,CASNLGRDTEAFF
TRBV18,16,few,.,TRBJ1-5,TGTGCCAGCTCACCCGGCGGCAGGGCCTCATATCAGCCCCAGCATTTT,CASSPGGRASYQPQHF
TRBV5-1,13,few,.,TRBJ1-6,TGCGCCAGCAGCGTTGACGATAATTCACCCCTCCACTTT,CASSVDDNSPLHF
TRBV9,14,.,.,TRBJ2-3,TGTGCCAGCAGCGTAGCTTGGGGGCCAGATACGCAGTATTTT,CASSVAWGPDTQYF
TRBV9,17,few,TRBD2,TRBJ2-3,TGTGCCAGCAGCATCCGCGGGGGCGGGACTAGCGGAGATACGCAGTATTTT,CASSIRGGGTSGDTQYF
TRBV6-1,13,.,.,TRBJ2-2,TGTGCCAGCACTCGAGGGTTTACCGGGGAGCTGTTTTTT,CASTRGFTGELFF
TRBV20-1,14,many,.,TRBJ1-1,TGCAGTGCACATGACTTTGTGATGAACACTGAAGCTTTCTTT,CSAHDFVMNTEAFF
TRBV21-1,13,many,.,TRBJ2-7,TGTGCCAGCTTCGCTAGGGAGCGGGGTGAGCAGTACTTC,CASFARERGEQYF
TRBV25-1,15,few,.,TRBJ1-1,TGTGCCAGCACCCCAAGGGTGCACGGGGTCACTGAAGCTTTCTTT,CASTPRVHGVTEAFF
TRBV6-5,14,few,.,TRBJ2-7,TGTGCCAGCAGGCGGGAACTAGAGAAGTACGAGCAGTACTTC,CASRRELEKYEQYF
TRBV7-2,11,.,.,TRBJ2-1,TGTGCCAGCAGCTATAGGCATGAGCAGTTCTTC,CASSYRHEQFF
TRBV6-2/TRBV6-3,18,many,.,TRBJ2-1,TGTGCCAGCAAGGGGGTAGACTGGGCCCAAAGCTCCTACAATGAGCAGTTCTTC,CASKGVDWAQSSYNEQFF
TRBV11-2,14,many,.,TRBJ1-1,TGTGCCAGCAGCTTAGATCCAGGTACCACTGAAGCTTTCTTT,CASSLDPGTTEAFF
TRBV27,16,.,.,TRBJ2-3,TGTGCCAGCAGTCTCCGAGCGTCAGTGTTCGTGAATACGCAGTATTTT,CASSLRASVFVNTQYF
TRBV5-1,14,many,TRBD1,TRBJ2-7,TGCGCCAGCAGCTACGGACAGGGGGCGTACGAGCAGTACTTC,CASSYGQGAYEQYF
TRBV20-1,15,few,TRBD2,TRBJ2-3,TGCAGTGCTAGAGATCCGGGGGGAAGCACAGATACGCAGTATTTT,CSARDPGGSTDTQYF
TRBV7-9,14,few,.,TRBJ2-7,TGTGCCAGCAGCTTGGGCAGGCCTATAGACGAGCAGTACTTC,CASSLGRPIDEQYF
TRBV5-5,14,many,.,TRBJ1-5,TGTGCCAGCAGCCGCCCCGGGGGCAATCAGCCCCAGCATTTT,CASSRPGGNQPQHF
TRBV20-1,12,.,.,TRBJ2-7,TGCAGTGCTAGCGGGATAGCCTACGAGCAGTACTTC,CSASGIAYEQYF
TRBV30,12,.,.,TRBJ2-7,TGTGCCTGGAGCCGTAGCGGATACGAGCAGTACTTC,CAWSRSGYEQYF